The table lists the clone carrying this TCR beta chain with many counts. Its antigen is not known. With molecular barcodes, quantitative 5'-RACE was used to make the TCR beta libraries. Each CDR3 protein is one row after TCRdb ran MiXCR on the 5' RACE reads. The data contain about 240,000 distinct CDR3 sequences, about 11% of them singletons. This entry is derived from a study of CD8 T cells in ankylosing spondylitis. Overall study findings and caveats: A TCR beta motif of 8 or 9 highly homologous variants appeared characteristic of ankylosing spondylitis blood. Significant enrichment of disease-linked clones was reportedly seen in matched ankylosing spondylitis synovial fluid.

This CDR3 is 14 amino acids long. Germline V lookup: CDR1 SGHRS, CDR2 YFSETQ. Trimming removed 4 bases from V and 6 bases from J, with 13 bases in between. The sequence was collected from a male donor with ankylosing spondylitis or in good health (not recorded which). Sequencing input: blood, either unsorted or a sorted T cell fraction (not recorded which). The rearrangement links TRBV5-1 to TRBJ2-2; tentatively, D is TRBD1 or TRBD2 (5 bases each). The CDR3 loop is CASSTTGTPGELFF. In nucleotides, the CDR3 is TGCGCCAGCAGCACTACCGGGACCCCCGGGGAGCTGTTTTTT.